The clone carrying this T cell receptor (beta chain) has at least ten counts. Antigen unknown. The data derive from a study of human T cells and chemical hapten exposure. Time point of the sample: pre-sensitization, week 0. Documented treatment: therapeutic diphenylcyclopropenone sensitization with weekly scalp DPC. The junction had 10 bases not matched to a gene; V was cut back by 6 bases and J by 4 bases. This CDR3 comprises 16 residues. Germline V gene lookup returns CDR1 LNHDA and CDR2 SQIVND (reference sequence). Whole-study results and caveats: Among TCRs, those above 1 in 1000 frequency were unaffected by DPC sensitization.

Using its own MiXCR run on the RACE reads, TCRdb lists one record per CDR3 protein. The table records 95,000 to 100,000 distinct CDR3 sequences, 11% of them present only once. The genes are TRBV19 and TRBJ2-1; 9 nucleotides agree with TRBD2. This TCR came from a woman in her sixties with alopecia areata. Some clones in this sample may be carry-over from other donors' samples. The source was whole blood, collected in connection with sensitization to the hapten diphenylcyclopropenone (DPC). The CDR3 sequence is CASRLLSGGQYNEQFF. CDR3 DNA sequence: TGTGCCAGTAGATTGCTTAGCGGGGGACAATACAATGAGCAGTTCTTC.